This T cell receptor beta chain was observed in a study of blood T cell repertoires in COVID-19. Study background: Sources were T cells, B-cell-depleted T cells, or PBMCs; the material itself was cDNA or gDNA.

The data were produced by immunoSEQ multiplex PCR, yet TCRdb's version contains in-frame clones alone and is incomplete. The sample includes fewer than 200,000 clones, roughly 85% of them seen just once. Trimming shortened V by 8 bases and J by 7 bases, and 14 bases separated the two germline ends. Per germline, CDR1 MGHRA and CDR2 YSYEKL. CDR3 length equals 13 residues. The V gene is TRBV4-1, the J gene TRBJ2-2, with D possibly TRBD2 on 5 matching bases. The receptor was derived from a man aged 55 to 70 who had recovered from COVID-19. Sequenced: PBMCs or T cells enriched from blood (not recorded which). The CDR3, as DNA: TGCGCCAGCGCTCCGGGGTTCGGCGGGGAGCTGTTTTTT. Its translation: CASAPGFGGELFF.